The 20 T cell receptor beta chains listed next were all sequenced from one sample in a study of cytomegalovirus exposure and HLA in healthy donors. Generated by immunoSEQ multiplex PCR, the TCRdb table keeps only in-frame clones and is missing some. This table has roughly 70,000 clones, 95% to 98% appearing once. The specimen was PBMCs. Receptor source: a young woman in good health and CMV-seropositive.

The chain employs TRBV5-4 and TRBJ1-1; possible D gene TRBD1, 5 bases. The CDR3 length is 14 residues. CDR1 and CDR2 (germline): SGHNT, YYREEE (reference sequence). The V end lost 4 bases, the J end lost 0 bases, and 10 bases lay between the germline ends. The CDR3 sequence: CASSLGGMNTEAFF. CDR3 nucleotides: TGTGCCAGCAGCCTTGGGGGGATGAACACTGAAGCTTTCTTT.

The chain has TRBV30 and TRBJ1-1; D not certain. V gave up 2 bases and J gave up 8 bases, with 12 bases separating them. From germline, CDR1 is GTSNPN and CDR2 SVGIG (reference sequence). This CDR3 spans 12 amino acids. CDR3 protein: CAWSISSQEAFF. The CDR3 region has the DNA TGTGCCTGGAGTATTAGCTCCCAAGAAGCTTTCTTT.

The chain joins TRBV28 to TRBJ2-3; a weak D match, TRBD2 (7 bases). The CDR3 runs 19 residues. V was clipped by 3 bases and J by 4 bases, with 26 bases between them. CDR1 and CDR2 from the germline V gene are MDHEN and SYDVKM. The CDR3 DNA reads as TGTGCCAGCAGTTTGTCCGGGGGGACAACCTACCTCCGCGCAGATACGCAGTATTTT. This gives the protein CASSLSGGTTYLRADTQYF.

The rearrangement joins TRBV6-5 to TRBJ2-7; TRBD1 matches 7 bases. Trimming cost V 6 bases and J 5 bases; bases outside gene matches: 4. There are 12 residues in the CDR3. Germline V gene sequence: CDR1 MNHEY, CDR2 SVGAGI. CDR3 bases: TGTGCCAGCAGCCGACAGGGCCACGAGCAGTACTTC. It codes for CASSRQGHEQYF.

V usage is TRBV5-6 and J usage is TRBJ2-5; D possibly corresponds to TRBD2 (5 bases). Germline lookup yields CDR1 SGHDT and CDR2 YYEEEE. This CDR3 comprises 13 residues. Trimming removed 2 bases at V and 6 bases at J, with 11 bases between. DNA for the CDR3: TGTGCCAGCAGCTTCGGGGAGAAGCAGACCCAGTACTTC. Protein sequence: CASSFGEKQTQYF.

The V gene is TRBV4-1, the J gene TRBJ2-5; D gene ambiguous. CDR1 and CDR2 (germline): MGHRA, YSYEKL. V lost 0 bases and J lost 5, with 10 bases in between. CDR3 length: 14 amino acids. The CDR3 DNA sequence: TGCGCCAGCAGCCAAGAAAGCGTTTCGGAGACCCAGTACTTC. Protein: CASSQESVSETQYF.

V usage is TRBV4-2 and J usage is TRBJ1-3; possible D gene TRBD1, 5 bases. V dropped 4 bases and J dropped 0 bases, with 16 bases sitting between them. This CDR3 is 17 amino acids long. Germline V gives CDR1 LGHNA, CDR2 YNFKEQ. The CDR3 DNA sequence: TGTGCCAGCAGCCGGGGGGGAGGATCGGGCTCTGGAAACACCATATATTTT. Translation: CASSRGGGSGSGNTIYF.

Concerning this clone: Compared with germline, one end of the junction differs, possibly owing to a read error. The chain employs TRBV10-3 and TRBJ2-7; D is perhaps TRBD1 (5 bases). This CDR3 has 11 amino acids. Germline V lookup: CDR1 ENHRY, CDR2 SYGVKD. CDR3 region: CAISETGPLDF. The CDR3 DNA is TGTGCCATCAGTGAGACAGGTCCCCTTGACTTC.

The V and J genes are TRBV5-4 and TRBJ2-3; 11 nucleotides match TRBD1. The CDR3 totals 15 residues. Unmatched junction bases numbered 2, after V lost 0 bases and J lost 5 bases. The germline CDR1 and CDR2 sequences are SGHNT and YYREEE (reference sequence). CDR3: CASSLGGQGEDTQYF. DNA of the CDR3: TGTGCCAGCAGCTTGGGGGGACAGGGGGAAGATACGCAGTATTTT.

This chain links TRBV29-1 with TRBJ2-1; D is possibly TRBD2 (6 bases). V was pared by 7 bases and J by 4 bases, with 23 bases between. From germline, CDR1 is SQVTM and CDR2 ANQGSEA. The CDR3 covers 16 residues. CDR3 protein: CSARPVNSGFYNEQFF. The CDR3 coding sequence is TGCAGCGCCCGTCCCGTTAACAGCGGGTTTTACAATGAGCAGTTCTTC.

In the case of this clone: The same CDR3 arises from other DNA sequences in this sample as well. The J gene is TRBJ1-5, the V gene TRBV5-4, with D unclear. There are 13 residues in the CDR3. V dropped 0 bases and J dropped 4 bases, with 5 bases sitting between them. Germline loops: CDR1 SGHNT, CDR2 YYREEE (reference sequence). The CDR3 bases are TGTGCCAGCAGCTTGGCCGGGAATCAGCCCCAGCATTTT. Translating it yields CASSLAGNQPQHF. Combining the CDR3 with reference TRBV5-4 and TRBJ1-5 gives the whole variable domain ETGVTQSPTHLIKTRGQQVTLRCSSQSGHNTVSWYQQALGQGPQFIFQYYREEENGRGNFPPRFSGLQFPNYSSELNVNALELDDSALYLCASSLAGNQPQHFGDGTRLSIL.

The chain carries TRBV6-1 and TRBJ2-1; tentatively, D is TRBD2 (5 bases). The CDR3 contains 13 residues. Trimming pared 7 bases from V and 10 bases from J, leaving 17 bases between. The germline V gene encodes CDR1 MNHNS and CDR2 SASEGT. The DNA for the CDR3 is TGTGCCAGCAAAAGGACTTTTCCCGGGGAGCAGTTCTTC. The encoded protein is CASKRTFPGEQFF.

The chain joins TRBV6-1 to TRBJ2-7, with 8 bases matching TRBD2. Germline CDR1 is MNHNS and CDR2 is SASEGT. The CDR3 is made up of 14 amino acids. With 6 bases clipped from V and 2 bases from J, the junction kept 6 bases outside the gene matches. CDR3 sequence reads: CASRTSAGTYEQYF. The CDR3 DNA sequence: TGTGCCAGCAGGACTAGCGCCGGGACCTACGAGCAGTACTTC.

This chain connects TRBV5-1 to TRBJ1-4, with 7 nucleotides matching TRBD1. This CDR3 is 15 amino acids long. CDR1 is SGHRS and CDR2 is YFSETQ in the germline V gene. With V trimmed by 5 bases and J by 0 bases, 4 bases remained unmatched. The CDR3 is CASRGDRATNEKLFF. The CDR3 DNA is TGCGCCAGCAGAGGAGACAGGGCAACTAATGAAAAACTGTTTTTT. Using reference TRBV5-1 and TRBJ1-4 for the parts outside the CDR3, the full variable domain is KAGVTQTPRYLIKTRGQQVTLSCSPISGHRSVSWYQQTPGQGLQFLFEYFSETQRNKGNFPGRFSGRQFSNSRSEMNVSTLELGDSALYLCASRGDRATNEKLFFGSGTQLSVL.

The chain combines TRBV10-2 with TRBJ1-5; 8 nucleotides agree with TRBD1. The trim removed 0 bases at V and 4 bases at J, leaving 5 bases unmatched. Germline V gene lookup returns CDR1 WSHSY and CDR2 SAAADI. The length of the CDR3 is 16 residues. This CDR3 reads CASSESPGGGNQPQHF. The DNA for the CDR3 is TGCGCCAGCAGTGAGTCCCCAGGGGGCGGAAATCAGCCCCAGCATTTT.

This rearrangement joins TRBV15 to TRBJ2-3, with D perhaps matching TRBD2 (6 bases). CDR3 size: 14 residues. CDR1 and CDR2 from the germline V gene are LNHNV and YYDKDF (reference sequence). V was trimmed by 7 bases and J by 6 bases, leaving 17 bases between them. This CDR3 is CATTPAGPGDTQYF. For the CDR3, the DNA is TGTGCCACCACACCGGCGGGGCCGGGGGATACGCAGTATTTT.

The chain has TRBV28 and TRBJ1-4; TRBD1 agrees at 8 bases. Germline V gene sequence: CDR1 MDHEN, CDR2 SYDVKM. The CDR3 loop spans 15 amino acids. V was pared by 0 bases and J by 5 bases, with 2 bases of the junction left unmatched. This chain's CDR3 is CASSLWRQGNEKLFF. CDR3 coding DNA: TGTGCCAGCAGTTTATGGAGACAGGGGAATGAAAAACTGTTTTTT.

J is TRBJ2-1 and V is TRBV4-2; 7 nucleotides match TRBD2. The CDR3 is made up of 17 amino acids. Germline V gene sequence: CDR1 LGHNA, CDR2 YNFKEQ. The junction had 12 bases not matched to a gene; V was cut back by 1 base and J by 6 bases. CDR3 protein: CASSQVGAGVPFNEQFF. CDR3 DNA sequence: TGTGCCAGCAGCCAAGTCGGGGCGGGGGTCCCCTTCAATGAGCAGTTCTTC.

This rearrangement joins TRBV6-6 to TRBJ2-1, with 7 bases aligning to TRBD1. The CDR3 is made up of 15 amino acids. Losses at the gene ends were 6 bases for V and 4 bases for J; bases not matched to a gene: 9. Germline-derived CDR1 and CDR2 are MNHNY and SVGAGI (reference sequence). CDR3 sequence: CASSSGQRFYNEQFF. The CDR3 DNA is TGTGCCAGCAGCTCGGGACAGAGATTTTACAATGAGCAGTTCTTC.

This clone was seen just once. The CDR3 loop is CASSSRLLAGVLVDTQYF. CDR3 DNA sequence: TGTGCCAGCAGTTCTCGCCTCCTAGCGGGAGTCCTTGTAGATACGCAGTATTTT. This rearrangement joins TRBV27 to TRBJ2-3; the match to TRBD2 covers 10 bases. Germline V gene sequence: CDR1 MNHEY, CDR2 SMNVEV (reference sequence). The CDR3 contains 18 residues. The trim removed 4 bases at V and 5 bases at J, leaving 15 bases unmatched.